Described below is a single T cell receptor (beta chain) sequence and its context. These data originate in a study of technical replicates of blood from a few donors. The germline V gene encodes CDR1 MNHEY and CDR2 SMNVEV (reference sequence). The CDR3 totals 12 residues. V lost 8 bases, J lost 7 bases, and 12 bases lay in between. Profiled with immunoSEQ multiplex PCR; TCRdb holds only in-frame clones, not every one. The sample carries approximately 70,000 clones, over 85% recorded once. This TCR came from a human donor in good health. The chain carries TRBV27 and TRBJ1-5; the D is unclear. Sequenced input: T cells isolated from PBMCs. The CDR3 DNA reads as TGTGCCAGCGGGCTACTGAGCCAGCCCCAGCATTTT. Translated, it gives CASGLLSQPQHF.